This T cell receptor beta chain was sequenced for a study of CD8+ T cells in alopecia areata (dated by TCRdb to 2017 to 2018). Background on the whole study: In both human patients and the C3H/HeJ mouse model, the study applied high-throughput TCRbeta sequencing to look at T cell clonal expansion in alopecia areata. Scalp clonality was compared across normal scalp (n=4), patchy alopecia areata scalp (n=8), and alopecia totalis/universalis scalp (n=8). TCRbeta CDR3 regions were amplified by immunoSEQ multiplex PCR with 35 Vbeta forward and 13 Jbeta reverse primers. The RNA source kit depended on sample type: the PAXgene miRNA kit for fixed scalp, the miRNeasy kit for PBMCs, and the RNeasy kit for mouse skin. Scalp tissue and sorted CD4+ and CD8+ peripheral blood T cells from patchy and totalis/universalis alopecia areata patients and from healthy controls were covered by human TCRbeta sequencing. Findings and caveats that apply to the study as a whole: Lesional scalp, especially in alopecia totalis/universalis, showed higher clonality and more expanded CD8+ clones than normal scalp, suggesting antigenic drive. Shared TCR sequences between patients were less evident than in mice, which may be partly attributable to HLA diversity in the patient population. Scalp TCR repertoire analysis is complicated because resident alphabeta T cells in normal human skin are also sequenced, whereas mouse skin is dominated by gammadelta T cells.

Library creation used the immunoSEQ multiplex PCR assay. RNA was extracted from all samples and reverse transcribed into cDNA, which served as template for TCR sequencing. First-strand cDNA was synthesized using SuperScript III with a 2:1 mix of oligo-dT and random hexamers. A synthetic immune receptor repertoire was used to measure amplification bias, and any remaining bias was corrected computationally. In the original analysis: Raw reads were preprocessed for error removal, and CDR3 was defined according to IMGT conventions as running from the conserved cysteine to phenylalanine. To get clonality, Shannon entropy was normalized by log2 of the number of productive unique TCRs and the result was subtracted from 1. Whether scalp clones were CD4 or CD8 was inferred by matching scalp TCRbeta sequences against CD4 and CD8 repertoires sorted from blood. TCRdb re-hosts the immuneACCESS table, in-frame sequences only. Its copies lack some clones; in the studies checked, an unresolved V gene accounts for under half of them, and the cause for the rest is not known. V, J and clone size derive from that table, while D and trimming were established from the DNA sequence. Here the sample has 110,000 or so clones; 45% to 60% occur a single time. The ten largest clonotypes hold 20% to 25% of the sample.

On this clone: Its antigen is not yet known. The input lacks base qualities; no much larger clone sits a single base away.

From alopecia areata patients, peripheral blood was collected along with lesional scalp punch biopsies. After PBMCs were isolated by density centrifugation and stained for CD3, CD4 and CD8, a FACSAria was used to sort CD4+ and CD8+ T cells. The untreated alopecia areata patients were recruited through a multicenter biomarker study. In 4 to 6 patients from the biomarker study, blood CD8+ T cells were sorted further into NKG2D-low and NKG2D-high fractions. From V the trimming removes 8 bases and from J it removes 0 bases, while the gene matches leave 3 bases of the junction unaccounted for. CDR3 length: 14 amino acids, cysteine to phenylalanine. Only the CDR3 portion is preserved as DNA: 42 bases, with reading frame beginning at the first base. CDR1 and CDR2, looked up from the germline V gene, are MDHEN and SYDVKM.

The TCR sequence derives from a human donor with alopecia areata. This chain joins TRBV28 to TRBJ2-2, with 7 central nucleotides matching TRBD1. The sequenced sample consisted of NKG2D-low CD8+ T cells sorted from blood. Explained via the paper, the cell subset or site label denotes: sorted CD8+ NKG2D-low blood T cells. The CDR3 here reads CASYRGPNTGELFF. The DNA reads as follows: TGTGCCAGCTACAGGGGTCCGAACACCGGGGAGCTGTTTTTT.